The rows below give T cell receptor beta chains drawn from one sample of a study of cytomegalovirus exposure and HLA in healthy donors. Assay used: immunoSEQ multiplex PCR; TCRdb lists only in-frame clones, some missing. Seen here are some 130,000 clones, around 77% observed once, and the top ten hold approximately 2%. The sample taken for sequencing was PBMCs. The receptors shown here come from a man aged 25 to 40 in good health and CMV-seronegative. CDR3s include the opening cysteine and the closing phenylalanine or tryptophan. Fields, in order: J gene, clone size, D gene, V gene, CDR3 protein. A D gene is named only where the DNA matches it firmly. Clone size appears in some rows only: once, few, many, or a class for an expanded clone.

J gene: TRBJ2-3; clone size: once; D gene: TRBD2; V gene: TRBV5-1; CDR3 protein: CASSLAKGLAGATDTQYF
J gene: TRBJ2-5; clone size: -; D gene: TRBD1; V gene: TRBV7-3; CDR3 protein: CASSLNAGGEGETQYF
J gene: TRBJ2-5; clone size: -; D gene: TRBD2; V gene: TRBV9; CDR3 protein: CASSVGAGGETQYF
J gene: TRBJ2-6; clone size: -; D gene: -; V gene: TRBV5-4; CDR3 protein: CASSLLSGGSGANVLTF
J gene: TRBJ2-5; clone size: -; D gene: -; V gene: TRBV19; CDR3 protein: CASSRRDEETQYF
J gene: TRBJ1-3; clone size: -; D gene: -; V gene: TRBV30; CDR3 protein: CAWGLNSGNTIYF
J gene: TRBJ2-5; clone size: -; D gene: -; V gene: TRBV18; CDR3 protein: CASSPRWISGSGETQYF
J gene: TRBJ2-5; clone size: -; D gene: TRBD1; V gene: TRBV11-2; CDR3 protein: CASSRNLGQGETQYF
J gene: TRBJ1-2; clone size: few; D gene: -; V gene: TRBV30; CDR3 protein: CAWSGTFGGSTF
J gene: TRBJ1-5; clone size: -; D gene: -; V gene: TRBV27; CDR3 protein: CASSLIGDNQPQHF
J gene: TRBJ2-1; clone size: -; D gene: -; V gene: TRBV6-1; CDR3 protein: CASSEDYLTGTQFF
J gene: TRBJ2-3; clone size: -; D gene: -; V gene: TRBV4-1; CDR3 protein: CASSQEYFTDTQYF
J gene: TRBJ2-7; clone size: -; D gene: TRBD2; V gene: TRBV4-2; CDR3 protein: CASSQGPGEGLAEQYF
J gene: TRBJ2-2; clone size: -; D gene: -; V gene: TRBV7-6; CDR3 protein: CASSALESTGELFF
J gene: TRBJ2-6; clone size: -; D gene: -; V gene: TRBV7-9; CDR3 protein: CASSSRANVLTF
J gene: TRBJ2-7; clone size: -; D gene: -; V gene: TRBV27; CDR3 protein: CASSLRSTSEQYF
J gene: TRBJ2-3; clone size: -; D gene: TRBD1; V gene: TRBV13; CDR3 protein: CASTPRDRGQDTQYF
J gene: TRBJ2-6; clone size: -; D gene: TRBD1; V gene: TRBV29-1; CDR3 protein: CSVTGTGASGANVLTF
J gene: TRBJ2-1; clone size: -; D gene: -; V gene: TRBV5-1; CDR3 protein: CASSLGLAVSYNEQFF
J gene: TRBJ2-3; clone size: -; D gene: TRBD2; V gene: TRBV9; CDR3 protein: CASSVLPGLAGGTDTQYF
J gene: TRBJ2-1; clone size: -; D gene: TRBD2; V gene: TRBV5-1; CDR3 protein: CASSLLAGNEQFF
J gene: TRBJ2-1; clone size: -; D gene: TRBD2; V gene: TRBV28; CDR3 protein: CASSMGLDWNEQFF
J gene: TRBJ2-1; clone size: -; D gene: -; V gene: TRBV5-4; CDR3 protein: CASSLAGSSYNEQFF
J gene: TRBJ2-1; clone size: -; D gene: -; V gene: TRBV21-1; CDR3 protein: CASSKTGGRELSEQFF
J gene: TRBJ2-7; clone size: few; D gene: TRBD2; V gene: TRBV5-4; CDR3 protein: CASSLGGTSSIYEQYF
J gene: TRBJ1-2; clone size: -; D gene: TRBD1; V gene: TRBV19; CDR3 protein: CASRFPGQGLHGYTF
J gene: TRBJ2-7; clone size: -; D gene: TRBD2; V gene: TRBV2; CDR3 protein: CASSETGGRRYEQYF
J gene: TRBJ1-1; clone size: -; D gene: -; V gene: TRBV5-1; CDR3 protein: CASSLPLEGTEAFF
J gene: TRBJ2-1; clone size: once; D gene: TRBD2; V gene: TRBV5-6; CDR3 protein: CASSFGLASYNEQFF
J gene: TRBJ1-3; clone size: -; D gene: -; V gene: TRBV6-5; CDR3 protein: CASSYSGRLANTIYF
J gene: TRBJ2-7; clone size: -; D gene: TRBD2; V gene: TRBV4-1; CDR3 protein: CASSQVAGPSYEQYF
J gene: TRBJ2-7; clone size: few; D gene: TRBD2; V gene: TRBV7-9; CDR3 protein: CASSSGRERAYEQYF
J gene: TRBJ1-1; clone size: few; D gene: -; V gene: TRBV29-1; CDR3 protein: CSVEVGLATEAFF
J gene: TRBJ2-1; clone size: -; D gene: TRBD1; V gene: TRBV4-1; CDR3 protein: CASRPTGGPYNEQFF
J gene: TRBJ2-1; clone size: -; D gene: TRBD2; V gene: TRBV6-5; CDR3 protein: CASTLGLAGENEQFF
J gene: TRBJ2-1; clone size: few; D gene: TRBD1; V gene: TRBV19; CDR3 protein: CASRDDRGPYNEQFF
J gene: TRBJ1-3; clone size: -; D gene: TRBD1; V gene: TRBV4-1; CDR3 protein: CASSPGAGGGGNTIYF
J gene: TRBJ2-3; clone size: -; D gene: TRBD2; V gene: TRBV5-1; CDR3 protein: CASSLSPSGSPLGTQYF
J gene: TRBJ2-5; clone size: -; D gene: TRBD2; V gene: TRBV10-2; CDR3 protein: CASSESSGRAETQYF
J gene: TRBJ1-5; clone size: once; D gene: -; V gene: TRBV2; CDR3 protein: CASSGLGASQPQHF
J gene: TRBJ2-7; clone size: -; D gene: TRBD1; V gene: TRBV7-9; CDR3 protein: CASSRQGNEQYF
J gene: TRBJ1-1; clone size: few; D gene: -; V gene: TRBV25-1; CDR3 protein: CASSAGYTEAFF
J gene: TRBJ2-5; clone size: -; D gene: -; V gene: TRBV9; CDR3 protein: CASSVGPRLQETQYF
J gene: TRBJ1-4; clone size: -; D gene: TRBD1; V gene: TRBV5-6; CDR3 protein: CASSSPGQTNEKLFF
J gene: TRBJ2-1; clone size: -; D gene: TRBD2; V gene: TRBV7-9; CDR3 protein: CASSLAGGPYEQFF
J gene: TRBJ1-2; clone size: -; D gene: TRBD1; V gene: TRBV5-1; CDR3 protein: CASSLGQGGSNYGYTF
J gene: TRBJ1-5; clone size: few; D gene: -; V gene: TRBV6-1; CDR3 protein: CASSEASTMSNQPQHF
J gene: TRBJ2-7; clone size: -; D gene: -; V gene: TRBV6-5; CDR3 protein: CASSYDGDSYEQYF
J gene: TRBJ1-1; clone size: -; D gene: -; V gene: TRBV5-1; CDR3 protein: CASSLTGTNEAFF
J gene: TRBJ2-3; clone size: -; D gene: -; V gene: TRBV29-1; CDR3 protein: CSAHKGVTDTQYF
J gene: TRBJ2-3; clone size: -; D gene: TRBD1; V gene: TRBV27; CDR3 protein: CASSSRDRGIAGVTDTQYF
J gene: TRBJ2-1; clone size: -; D gene: TRBD2; V gene: TRBV7-2; CDR3 protein: CASSTDSGRHNEQFF
J gene: TRBJ2-3; clone size: -; D gene: -; V gene: TRBV21-1; CDR3 protein: CASSTATSGSNTQYF
J gene: TRBJ2-3; clone size: -; D gene: -; V gene: TRBV7-3; CDR3 protein: CAISLGGASTDTQYF